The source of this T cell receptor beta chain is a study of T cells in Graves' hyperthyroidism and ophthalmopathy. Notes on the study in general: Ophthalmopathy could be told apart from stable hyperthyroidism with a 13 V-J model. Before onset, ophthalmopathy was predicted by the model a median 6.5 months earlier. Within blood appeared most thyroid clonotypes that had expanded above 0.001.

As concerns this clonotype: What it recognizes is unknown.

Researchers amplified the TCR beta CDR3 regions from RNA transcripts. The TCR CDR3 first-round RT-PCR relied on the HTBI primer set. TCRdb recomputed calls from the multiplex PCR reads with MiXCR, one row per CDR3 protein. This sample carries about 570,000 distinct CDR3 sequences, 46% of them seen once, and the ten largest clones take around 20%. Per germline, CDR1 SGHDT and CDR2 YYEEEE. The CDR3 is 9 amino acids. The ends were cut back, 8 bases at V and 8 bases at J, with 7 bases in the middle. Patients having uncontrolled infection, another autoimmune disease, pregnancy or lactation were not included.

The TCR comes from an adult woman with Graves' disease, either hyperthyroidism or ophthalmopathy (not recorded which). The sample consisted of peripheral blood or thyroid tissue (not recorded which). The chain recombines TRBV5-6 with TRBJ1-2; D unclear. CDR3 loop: CARLGGYTF. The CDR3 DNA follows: TGTGCCAGACTGGGGGGCTACACCTTC. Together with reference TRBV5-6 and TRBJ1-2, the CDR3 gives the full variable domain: DAGVTQSPTHLIKTRGQQVTLRCSPKSGHDTVSWYQQALGQGPQFIFQYYEEEERQRGNFPDRFSGHQFPNYSSELNVNALLLGDSALYLCARLGGYTFGSGTRLTVV.